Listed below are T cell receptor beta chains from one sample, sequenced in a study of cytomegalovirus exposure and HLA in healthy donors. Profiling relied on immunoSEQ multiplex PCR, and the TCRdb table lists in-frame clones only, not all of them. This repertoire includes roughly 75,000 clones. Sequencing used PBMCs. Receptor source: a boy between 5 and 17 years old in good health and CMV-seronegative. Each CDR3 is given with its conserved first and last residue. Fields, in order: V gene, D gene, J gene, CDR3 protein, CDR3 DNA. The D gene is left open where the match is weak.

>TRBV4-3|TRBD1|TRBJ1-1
CASSQADRGRRNTEAFF
TGCGCCAGCAGCCAAGCTGATAGGGGGCGGAGGAACACTGAAGCTTTCTTT
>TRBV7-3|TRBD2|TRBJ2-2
CATSTAGGGHTGELFF
TGTGCCACGTCTACGGCGGGGGGCGGTCATACCGGGGAGCTGTTTTTT
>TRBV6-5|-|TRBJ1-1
CASNQQGNTEAFF
TGTGCCAGCAACCAACAGGGGAACACTGAAGCTTTCTTT
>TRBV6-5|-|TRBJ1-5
CASSYQYRAGNQPQHF
TGTGCCAGCAGTTACCAATACAGGGCGGGCAATCAGCCCCAGCATTTT
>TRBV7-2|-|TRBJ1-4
CASSQYGTSNEKLFF
TGTGCCAGCAGCCAATACGGGACATCCAATGAAAAACTGTTTTTT
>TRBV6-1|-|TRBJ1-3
CASSEGLVNTIYF
TGTGCCAGCAGTGAAGGGCTGGTCAACACCATATATTTT
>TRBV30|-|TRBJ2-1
CAWSRLLSSDNEQFF
TGTGCCTGGAGTAGACTGCTCAGCTCCGACAATGAGCAGTTCTTC
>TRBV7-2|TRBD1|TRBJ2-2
CASSKTGGVNTGELFF
TGTGCCAGCAGCAAAACAGGGGGCGTAAACACCGGGGAGCTGTTTTTT
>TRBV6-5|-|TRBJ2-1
CASSYSRTLSGEQFF
TGTGCCAGCAGTTACAGCCGGACACTTAGTGGTGAGCAGTTCTTC
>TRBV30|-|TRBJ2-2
CAWSNGYGELFF
TGTGCCTGGAGTAACGGGTACGGGGAGCTGTTTTTT
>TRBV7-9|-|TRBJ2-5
CASSLALDKETQYF
TGTGCCAGCAGCTTAGCTCTGGACAAGGAGACCCAGTACTTC
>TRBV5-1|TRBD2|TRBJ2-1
CASSYRPGTSGGFSYNEQFF
TGCGCCAGCAGCTACAGACCCGGGACTAGCGGGGGATTCTCCTACAATGAGCAGTTCTTC
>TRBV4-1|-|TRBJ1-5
CASSQVEGNQPQHF
TGCGCCAGCAGCCAAGTCGAGGGCAATCAGCCCCAGCATTTT
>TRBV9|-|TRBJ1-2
CASSVSPGGLGYTF
TGTGCCAGCAGCGTATCTCCGGGGGGGCTTGGCTACACCTTC
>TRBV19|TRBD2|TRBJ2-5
CASSASREGLKTQYF
TGTGCCAGTAGTGCGTCACGGGAGGGCCTAAAGACCCAGTACTTC
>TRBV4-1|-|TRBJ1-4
CASSQIITGGEKLFF
TGCGCCAGCAGCCAAATCATCACCGGGGGGGAAAAACTGTTTTTT
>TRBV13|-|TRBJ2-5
CASSLRGGQETQYF
TGTGCCAGCAGCTTAAGAGGCGGCCAAGAGACCCAGTACTTC
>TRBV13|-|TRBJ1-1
CASSLGGVPNTEAFF
TGTGCCAGCAGCTTAGGCGGGGTACCGAACACTGAAGCTTTCTTT
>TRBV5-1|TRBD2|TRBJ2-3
CASSLTSGGLSTQYF
TGCGCCAGCAGCTTGACTAGCGGGGGCCTCTCAACGCAGTATTTT
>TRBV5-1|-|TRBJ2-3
CASSEERTRTDTQYF
TGCGCCAGCAGCGAAGAGCGGACCCGCACAGATACGCAGTATTTT
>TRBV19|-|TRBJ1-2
CASSHSTRYGYTF
TGTGCCAGTAGTCACAGTACGCGATATGGCTACACCTTC
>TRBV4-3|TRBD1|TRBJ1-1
CASSQSRGFYATEAFF
TGCGCCAGCAGCCAAAGCAGGGGGTTTTACGCCACTGAAGCTTTCTTT
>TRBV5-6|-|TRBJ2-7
CASSLVGAGGTTYEQYF
TGTGCCAGCAGCTTGGTGGGCGCTGGAGGAACGACCTACGAGCAGTACTTC
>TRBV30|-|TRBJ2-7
CAWRSIGSYEQYF
TGTGCCTGGAGATCCATCGGGTCCTACGAGCAGTACTTC
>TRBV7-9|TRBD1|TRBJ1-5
CASSGQGNQPQHF
TGTGCCAGCAGCGGACAGGGCAATCAGCCCCAGCATTTT
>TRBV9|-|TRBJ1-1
CASSAGVMNTEAFF
TGTGCCAGCAGCGCGGGTGTTATGAACACTGAAGCTTTCTTT
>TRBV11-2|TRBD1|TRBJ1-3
CASSLISKGAAGNTIYF
TGTGCCAGCAGCTTAATATCCAAGGGGGCCGCTGGAAACACCATATATTTT
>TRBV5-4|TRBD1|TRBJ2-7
CASSNKQGAEYEQYF
TGTGCCAGCAGCAACAAACAGGGGGCTGAATACGAGCAGTACTTC
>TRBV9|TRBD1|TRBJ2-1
CASSATGGPYNEQFF
TGTGCCAGCAGTGCCACAGGGGGACCCTACAATGAGCAGTTCTTC
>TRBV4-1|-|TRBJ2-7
CASSQAAYGGYEQYF
TGCGCCAGCAGCCAGGCCGCCTACGGCGGTTACGAGCAGTACTTC
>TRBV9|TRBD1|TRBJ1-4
CASSAQVGTGNEKLFF
TGTGCCAGCAGCGCACAAGTAGGGACAGGGAATGAAAAACTGTTTTTT
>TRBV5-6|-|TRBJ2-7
CASSLVVFPSRQLF
TGTGCCAGCAGCTTGGTCGTCTTCCCCTCCAGACAGCTTTTC
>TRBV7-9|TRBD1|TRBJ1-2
CASSLANGTGGGYTF
TGTGCCAGCAGCTTAGCAAACGGGACAGGCGGTGGCTACACCTTC
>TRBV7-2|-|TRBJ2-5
CASSKRPDLSRETQYF
TGTGCCAGCAGCAAACGTCCGGACTTAAGTCGAGAGACCCAGTACTTC
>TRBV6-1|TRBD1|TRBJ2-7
CASSGDRIVEQYF
TGTGCCAGCAGTGGGGACAGGATCGTTGAGCAGTACTTC
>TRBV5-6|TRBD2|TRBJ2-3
CASSLGLAGSDADTQYF
TGTGCCAGCAGCTTGGGACTAGCGGGAAGTGATGCAGATACGCAGTATTTT
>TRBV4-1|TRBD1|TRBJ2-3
CASSPRGTGVDTQYF
TGCGCCAGCAGCCCCCGGGGGACAGGGGTGGATACGCAGTATTTT